Listed here are 7 T cell receptor beta chains from one sample, sequenced in a study of blood T cells in healthy people across ages. A second about 7 to 12 cycle PCR used barcoded and J-beta primers. TCRdb re-derived calls from the 5' RACE reads in MiXCR, one entry per CDR3 protein. Of 700,000 or so distinct CDR3 sequences detected, around 38% appear once; the ten largest clones hold 25% to 30%. The specimen was blood. All receptors come from an elderly man in good health.

This clonotype was picked up many times. V is TRBV29-1 and J is TRBJ2-1, with TRBD2 identical over 10 bases. The J segment lost 6 bases and the V segment lost 4 bases, leaving 0 bases of the junction unmatched. This CDR3 spans 12 amino acids. Germline assignment: CDR1 SQVTM and CDR2 ANQGSEA. For the CDR3, the DNA is TGCAGCGTTGGACTAGCGGGCAATGAGCAGTTCTTC. Protein sequence: CSVGLAGNEQFF.

The rearrangement links TRBV18 to TRBJ1-5; weak D call: TRBD1 (5 bases). The CDR3 is 14 residues long. Germline values: CDR1 KGHSH, CDR2 LQKENI. Trimming cost V 8 bases and J 1 base, with 12 bases left between them. CDR3 amino acids: CASSAGDSNQPQHF. The CDR3 coding sequence is TGTGCCAGCAGCGCTGGGGACAGCAATCAGCCCCAGCATTTT.

The table lists this clonotype with a count of one. The chain carries TRBV28 and TRBJ1-5; D call uncertain. Germline V gene sequence: CDR1 MDHEN, CDR2 SYDVKM. Trimming shortened V by 2 bases and J by 1 base, and 6 bases separated the two germline ends. The CDR3 loop spans 14 amino acids. This CDR3 is CASSLVSSNQPQHF. In nucleotides, the CDR3 is TGTGCCAGCAGTTTAGTCTCCAGCAATCAGCCCCAGCATTTT.

On this clonotype: One end of the junction is discordant with germline, which a read error may explain. The chain uses TRBV12-5 and TRBJ2-3; TRBD1 might be the D (5 bases). In germline, CDR1 is LGHNT, CDR2 FRNRAP. This CDR3 is built from 13 residues. CDR3 nucleotides: TGTGCTAGTGGTCTGGGAAGCACAGGTACGCAGTATTTT. It encodes CASGLGSTGTQYF.

This clonotype was recorded at least ten times. The rearrangement uses TRBV24-1 and TRBJ2-1; tentative D call: TRBD2 (6 bases). CDR3 length: 15 amino acids. Germline V gene lookup returns CDR1 KGHDR and CDR2 SFDVKD. Trimming took 4 bases from V and 0 from J, leaving 9 bases between them. CDR3 coding DNA: TGTGCCACCAGTGACGCCGGGGGCTCCTACAATGAGCAGTTCTTC. Its translation is CATSDAGGSYNEQFF.

In the case of this clonotype: This clone may be a read error of a much larger clone one base away. The rearrangement links TRBV12-3 or TRBV12-4 to TRBJ1-6; perhaps TRBD1 as D (5 bases). Between the trimmed V and J ends, which lost 6 bases and 10 bases, there was a span of 19 bases. The CDR3 has 15 residues. CDR3 bases: TGTGCCAGCAGATCGCCCGGGGCAGGACGGTCACCCCTCCACTTT. It specifies CASRSPGAGRSPLHF.

Comment on this clonotype: It may be a read error: a sequence one base away is much more abundant. The genes are TRBV20-1 and TRBJ2-5; no clear D gene. This CDR3 spans 14 amino acids. Trimming left V 5 bases short and J 11 bases short, with 24 bases between. In germline, CDR1 is DFQATT, CDR2 SNEGSKA (reference sequence). The CDR3 loop reads CSAPGPRAHNEQYF. Written as DNA, the CDR3 is TGCAGTGCTCCGGGCCCTCGGGCCCATAATGAGCAGTACTTC.